This is a list of T cell receptor beta chains from one sample in a study of shared clonotypes between healthy human individuals. Clones were read by immunoSEQ multiplex PCR, and TCRdb kept only the in-frame ones, dropping some. This sample has 2 million to 2.5 million clones, with approximately 94% found just once. The sample was naive CD4+ T cells from PBMCs. These receptors all come from a man between 18 and 29 years old in good health. Some clones in this sample may be carry-over from other donors' samples. CDR3s include the opening cysteine and the closing phenylalanine or tryptophan. A D gene is named only where the DNA matches it firmly. Clone sizes are given selectively: once, few, many, or a class where the clone is expanded.

v_call	j_call	clone_size	d_call	cdr3_aa	cdr3_nt
TRBV25-1	TRBJ2-1	-	-	CASSDRPGRYYNEQFF	TGTGCCAGCAGTGATCGCCCGGGTAGATACTACAATGAGCAGTTCTTC
TRBV6-5	TRBJ2-3	-	TRBD2	CASSYASGSTDTQYF	TGTGCCAGCAGTTATGCTAGCGGGAGCACAGATACGCAGTATTTT
TRBV7-2	TRBJ1-2	-	TRBD1	CASRPRGQGHGYTF	TGTGCCAGCAGGCCCCGGGGACAGGGCCACGGCTACACCTTC
TRBV7-9	TRBJ1-4	-	-	CASSLSGGASEKLFF	TGTGCCAGCAGCTTATCGGGGGGCGCATCAGAAAAACTGTTTTTT
TRBV5-1	TRBJ2-3	-	-	CASSLAGPDTQYF	TGCGCCAGCAGCTTGGCCGGTCCAGATACGCAGTATTTT
TRBV14	TRBJ2-4	-	-	CASSRDYTIQYF	TGTGCCAGCAGCAGAGACTATACCATTCAGTACTTC
TRBV19	TRBJ1-5	-	-	CASSIFHFSNQPQHF	TGTGCCAGTAGTATTTTCCATTTCAGCAATCAGCCCCAGCATTTT
TRBV7-2	TRBJ2-3	-	TRBD2	CASSLMGLAGADTQYF	TGTGCCAGCAGCTTAATGGGACTAGCGGGCGCAGATACGCAGTATTTT
TRBV11-3	TRBJ2-1	-	TRBD2	CASSLEGLAGNNEQFF	TGTGCCAGCAGCCTCGAGGGACTAGCGGGAAACAATGAGCAGTTCTTC
TRBV11-3	TRBJ2-5	once	TRBD2	CASSLVLAGFKETQYF	TGTGCCAGCAGCTTAGTACTAGCGGGTTTTAAAGAGACCCAGTACTTC
TRBV7-3	TRBJ2-5	once	TRBD1	CASSIGGGPETQYF	TGTGCCAGCAGCATAGGGGGCGGGCCAGAGACCCAGTACTTC
TRBV27	TRBJ1-4	-	-	CASSLSGFREKLFF	TGTGCCAGCAGTTTATCAGGGTTCCGGGAAAAACTGTTTTTT
TRBV5-1	TRBJ2-2	-	-	CASSFGRSTGELFF	TGCGCCAGCAGCTTTGGGAGGAGTACCGGGGAGCTGTTTTTT
TRBV5-1	TRBJ2-1	-	-	CASSPDLGEQFF	TGCGCCAGCAGCCCCGACCTGGGGGAGCAGTTCTTC
TRBV5-1	TRBJ2-3	once	-	CASSLGRGGQASTDTQYF	TGCGCCAGCAGCTTGGGTCGGGGAGGACAGGCTAGCACAGATACGCAGTATTTT
TRBV11-2	TRBJ2-6	once	-	CASSLSREWEANVLTF	TGTGCCAGCAGCTTAAGCAGGGAATGGGAGGCCAACGTCCTGACTTTC
TRBV7-6	TRBJ2-1	-	TRBD2	CASSLGLAGPYNEQFF	TGTGCCAGCAGCCTGGGCCTAGCGGGACCATACAATGAGCAGTTCTTC
TRBV19	TRBJ1-2	-	TRBD1	CASRTGANYGYTF	TGTGCCAGTAGGACAGGGGCCAACTATGGCTACACCTTC
TRBV29-1	TRBJ2-7	-	TRBD1	CSVELGGLYNEQYF	TGCAGCGTTGAACTAGGGGGCCTTTACAACGAGCAGTACTTC